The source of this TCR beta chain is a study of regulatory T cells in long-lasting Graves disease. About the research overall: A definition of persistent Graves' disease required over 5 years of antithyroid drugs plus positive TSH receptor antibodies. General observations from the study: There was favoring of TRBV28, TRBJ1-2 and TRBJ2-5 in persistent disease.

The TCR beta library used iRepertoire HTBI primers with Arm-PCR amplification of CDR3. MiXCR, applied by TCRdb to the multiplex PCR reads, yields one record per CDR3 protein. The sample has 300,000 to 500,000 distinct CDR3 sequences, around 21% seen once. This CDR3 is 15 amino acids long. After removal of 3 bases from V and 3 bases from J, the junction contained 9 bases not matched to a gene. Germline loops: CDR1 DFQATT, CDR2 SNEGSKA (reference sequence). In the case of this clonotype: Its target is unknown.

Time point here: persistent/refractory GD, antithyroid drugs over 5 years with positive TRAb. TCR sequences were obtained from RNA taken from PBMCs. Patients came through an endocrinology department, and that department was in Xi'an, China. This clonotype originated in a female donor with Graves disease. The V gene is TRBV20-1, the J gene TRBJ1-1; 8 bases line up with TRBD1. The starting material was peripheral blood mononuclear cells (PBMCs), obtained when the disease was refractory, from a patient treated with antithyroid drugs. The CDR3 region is CSASGQGNPHTEAFF. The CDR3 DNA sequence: TGCAGTGCTAGCGGACAGGGCAATCCTCACACTGAAGCTTTCTTT.